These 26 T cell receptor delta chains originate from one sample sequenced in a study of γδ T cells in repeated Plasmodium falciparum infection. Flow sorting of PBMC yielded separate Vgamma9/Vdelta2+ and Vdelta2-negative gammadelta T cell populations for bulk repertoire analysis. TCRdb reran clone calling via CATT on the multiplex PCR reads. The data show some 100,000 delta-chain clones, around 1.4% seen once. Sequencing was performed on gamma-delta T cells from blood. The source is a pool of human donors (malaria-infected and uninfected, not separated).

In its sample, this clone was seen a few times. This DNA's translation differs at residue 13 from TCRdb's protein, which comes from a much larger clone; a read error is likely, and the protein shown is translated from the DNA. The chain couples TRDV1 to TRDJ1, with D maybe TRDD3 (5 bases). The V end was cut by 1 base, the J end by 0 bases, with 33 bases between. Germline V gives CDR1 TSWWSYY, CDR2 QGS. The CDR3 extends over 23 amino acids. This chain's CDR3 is CALGEPTFWTQGGFQLYTDKLIF. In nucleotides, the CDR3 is TGTGCTCTTGGGGAACCCACGTTCTGGACTCAGGGGGGTTTCCAACTCTACACCGATAAACTCATCTTT.

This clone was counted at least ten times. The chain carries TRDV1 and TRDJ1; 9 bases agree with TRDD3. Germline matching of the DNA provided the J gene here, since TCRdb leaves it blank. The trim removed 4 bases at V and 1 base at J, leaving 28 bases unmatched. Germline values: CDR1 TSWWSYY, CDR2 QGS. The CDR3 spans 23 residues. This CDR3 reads CALGGLPPFLRTGGRVTTDKLIF. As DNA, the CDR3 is TGTGCTCTTGGGGGGCTCCCACCGTTTCTCCGTACTGGGGGACGGGTGACCACCGATAAACTCATCTTT.

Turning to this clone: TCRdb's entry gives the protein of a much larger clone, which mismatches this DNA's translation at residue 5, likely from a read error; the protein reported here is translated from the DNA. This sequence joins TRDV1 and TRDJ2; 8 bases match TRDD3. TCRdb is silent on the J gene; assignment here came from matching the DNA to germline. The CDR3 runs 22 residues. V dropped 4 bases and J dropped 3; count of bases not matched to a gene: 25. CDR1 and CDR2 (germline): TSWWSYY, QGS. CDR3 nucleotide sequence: TGTGCTCTTGGGGGACTTAATGGCCTTCTTCTGTACTGGGGGGCCATGACAGCACAACTCTTCTTT. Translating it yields CALGGLNGLLLYWGAMTAQLFF.

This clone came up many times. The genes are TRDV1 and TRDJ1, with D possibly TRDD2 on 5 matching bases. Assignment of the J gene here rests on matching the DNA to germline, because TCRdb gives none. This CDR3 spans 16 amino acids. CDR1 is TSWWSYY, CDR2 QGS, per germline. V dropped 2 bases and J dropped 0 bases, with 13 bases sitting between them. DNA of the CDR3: TGTGCTCTTGGGGAAGTTTCCTGCCGGTACACCGATAAACTCATCTTT. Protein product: CALGEVSCRYTDKLIF.

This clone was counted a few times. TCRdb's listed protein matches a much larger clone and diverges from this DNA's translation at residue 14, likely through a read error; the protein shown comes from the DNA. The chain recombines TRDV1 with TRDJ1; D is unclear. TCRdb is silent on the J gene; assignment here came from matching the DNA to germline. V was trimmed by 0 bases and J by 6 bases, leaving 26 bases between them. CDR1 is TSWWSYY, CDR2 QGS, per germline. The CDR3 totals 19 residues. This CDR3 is CALGELPEPGSGYSNKLIF. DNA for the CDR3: TGTGCTCTTGGGGAACTACCCGAACCGGGGTCCGGGTACTCCAATAAACTCATCTTT.

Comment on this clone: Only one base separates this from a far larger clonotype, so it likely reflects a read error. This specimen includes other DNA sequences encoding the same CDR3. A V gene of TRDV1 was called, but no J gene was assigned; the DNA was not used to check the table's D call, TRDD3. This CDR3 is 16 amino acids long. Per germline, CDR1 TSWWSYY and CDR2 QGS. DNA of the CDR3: TGTGCTCTTGGGGATCCTTCCCGACGGTACACCGATAAACTCATTTTT. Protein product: CALGDPSRRYTDKLIF.

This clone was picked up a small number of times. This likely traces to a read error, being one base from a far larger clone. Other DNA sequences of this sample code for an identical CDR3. As DNA, the CDR3 is TGTGCTCTTGGGAGATCCTTCCCCTCGTACCCGGGGGTGTACACCGACAAACTCATCTTT. Protein product: CALGRSFPSYPGVYTDKLIF. The chain links TRDV1 to TRDJ1, with D possibly being TRDD2 (6 bases). The CDR3 is 20 residues long. Looked up from germline, CDR1 is TSWWSYY and CDR2 is QGS.

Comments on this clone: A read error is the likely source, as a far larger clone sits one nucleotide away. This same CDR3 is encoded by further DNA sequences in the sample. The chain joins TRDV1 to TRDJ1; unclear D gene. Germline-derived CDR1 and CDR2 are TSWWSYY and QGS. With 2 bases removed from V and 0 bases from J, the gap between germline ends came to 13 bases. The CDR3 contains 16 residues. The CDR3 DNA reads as TGTGCTCTTGGGGAAGTCGGGTACGCATACACCGATAAACTCATCTTT. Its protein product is CALGEVGYAYTDKLIF.

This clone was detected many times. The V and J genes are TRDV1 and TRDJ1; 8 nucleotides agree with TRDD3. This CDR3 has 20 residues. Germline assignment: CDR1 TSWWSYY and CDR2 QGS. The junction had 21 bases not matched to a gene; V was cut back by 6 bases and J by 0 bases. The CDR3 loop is CALGLEVGYWGLTYTDKLIF. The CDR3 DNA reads TGTGCTCTTGGCCTTGAAGTCGGGTACTGGGGGTTAACCTACACCGATAAACTCATCTTT.

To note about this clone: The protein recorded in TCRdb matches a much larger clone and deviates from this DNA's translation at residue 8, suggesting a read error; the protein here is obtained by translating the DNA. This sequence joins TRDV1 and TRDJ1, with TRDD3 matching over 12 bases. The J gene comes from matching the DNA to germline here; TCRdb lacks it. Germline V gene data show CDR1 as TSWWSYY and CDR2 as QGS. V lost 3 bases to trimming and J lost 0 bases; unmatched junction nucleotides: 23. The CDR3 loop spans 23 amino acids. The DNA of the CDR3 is TGTGCTCTTGGGGATCCCACGATTTCCTACTGGGGGATACAGTCCCCGTACACCGATAAACTCATCTTT. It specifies CALGDPTISYWGIQSPYTDKLIF.

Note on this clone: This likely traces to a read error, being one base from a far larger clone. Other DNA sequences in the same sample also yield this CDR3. CDR3 sequence reads: CACDTVGDSRDTRQMFF. In DNA form, the CDR3 reads TGTGCCTGTGACACGGTTGGGGATAGCCGGGACACCCGACAGATGTTTTTC. This rearrangement joins TRDV2 to TRDJ3, with 7 positions matching TRDD3. Germline CDR1 GEAIGNYY, CDR2 EKD. This CDR3 region has 17 residues. J lost 5 bases, V lost 1 base, and 7 bases had no gene match.

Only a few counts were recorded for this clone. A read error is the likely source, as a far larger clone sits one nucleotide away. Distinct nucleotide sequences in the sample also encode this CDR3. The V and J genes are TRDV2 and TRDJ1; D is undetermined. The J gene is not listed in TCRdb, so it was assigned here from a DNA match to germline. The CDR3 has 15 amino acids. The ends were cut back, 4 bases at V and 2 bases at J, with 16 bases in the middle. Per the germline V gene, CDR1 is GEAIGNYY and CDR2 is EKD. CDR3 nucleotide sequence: TGTGCCTGTGATACGGTCCAGCGCGTTACCGATAAACTCATCTTT. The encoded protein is CACDTVQRVTDKLIF.

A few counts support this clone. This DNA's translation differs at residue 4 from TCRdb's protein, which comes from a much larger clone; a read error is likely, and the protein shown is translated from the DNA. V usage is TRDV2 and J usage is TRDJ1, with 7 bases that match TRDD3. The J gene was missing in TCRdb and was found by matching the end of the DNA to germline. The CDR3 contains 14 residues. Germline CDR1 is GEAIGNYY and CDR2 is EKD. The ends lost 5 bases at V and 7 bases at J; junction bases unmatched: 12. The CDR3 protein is CACGATHPGGKLIF. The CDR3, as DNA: TGTGCCTGTGGCGCGACTCATCCTGGGGGTAAACTCATCTTT.

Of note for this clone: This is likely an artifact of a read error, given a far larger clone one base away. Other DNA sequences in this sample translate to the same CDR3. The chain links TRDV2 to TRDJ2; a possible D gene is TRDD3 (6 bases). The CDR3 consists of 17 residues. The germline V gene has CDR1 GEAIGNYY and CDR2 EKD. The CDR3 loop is CACDPVGGKSLTAQLFF. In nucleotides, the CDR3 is TGTGCCTGTGACCCCGTGGGGGGGAAATCTTTGACAGCACAGCTCTTCTTT.

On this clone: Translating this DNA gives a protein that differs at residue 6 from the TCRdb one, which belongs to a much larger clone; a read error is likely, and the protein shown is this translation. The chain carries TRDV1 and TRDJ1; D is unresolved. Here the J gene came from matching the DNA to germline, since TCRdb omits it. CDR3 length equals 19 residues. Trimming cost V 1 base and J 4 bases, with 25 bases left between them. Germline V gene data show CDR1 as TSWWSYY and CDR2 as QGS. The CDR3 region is CALGEPGKWWASRDDKLIF. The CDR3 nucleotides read TGTGCTCTTGGGGAACCGGGAAAATGGTGGGCCTCCCGGGACGATAAACTCATCTTT.

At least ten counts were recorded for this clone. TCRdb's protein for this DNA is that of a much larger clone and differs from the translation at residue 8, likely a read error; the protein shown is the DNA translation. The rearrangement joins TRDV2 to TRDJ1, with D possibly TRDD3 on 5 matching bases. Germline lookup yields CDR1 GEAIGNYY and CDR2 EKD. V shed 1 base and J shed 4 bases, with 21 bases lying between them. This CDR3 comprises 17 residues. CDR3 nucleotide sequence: TGTGCCTGTGACACTCAATACGGGGGCAGAGACGACGATAAACTCATCTTT. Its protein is CACDTQYGGRDDDKLIF.

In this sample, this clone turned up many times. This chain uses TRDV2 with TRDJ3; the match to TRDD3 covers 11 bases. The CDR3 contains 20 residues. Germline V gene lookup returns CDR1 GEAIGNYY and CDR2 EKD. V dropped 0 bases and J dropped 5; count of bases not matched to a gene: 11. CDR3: CACDTITTGGYTGDTRQMFF. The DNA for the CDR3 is TGTGCCTGTGACACCATAACTACTGGGGGATATACCGGGGACACCCGACAGATGTTTTTC.

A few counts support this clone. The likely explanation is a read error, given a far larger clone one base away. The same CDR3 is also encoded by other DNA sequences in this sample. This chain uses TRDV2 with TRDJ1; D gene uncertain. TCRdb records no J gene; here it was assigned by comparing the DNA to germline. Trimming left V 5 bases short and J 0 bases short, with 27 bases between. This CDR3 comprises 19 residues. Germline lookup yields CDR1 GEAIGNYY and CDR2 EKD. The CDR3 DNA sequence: TGTGCCTGTGGCAAGATCGCTTTTGGAGGGCCCAAGTACACCGATAAACTCATCTTT. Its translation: CACGKIAFGGPKYTDKLIF.

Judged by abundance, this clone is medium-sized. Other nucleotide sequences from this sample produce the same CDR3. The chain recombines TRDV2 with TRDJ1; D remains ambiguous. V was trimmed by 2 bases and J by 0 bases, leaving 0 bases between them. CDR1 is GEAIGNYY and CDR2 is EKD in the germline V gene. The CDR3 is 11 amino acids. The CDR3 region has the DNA TGTGCCTGTGACAACACCGATAAACTCATCTTT. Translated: CACDNTDKLIF.

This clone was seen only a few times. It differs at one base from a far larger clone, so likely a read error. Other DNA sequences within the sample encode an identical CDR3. This CDR3 reads CALGGRAPPNWGILFNTDKLIF. The CDR3 DNA sequence: TGTGCTCTTGGGGGAAGAGCGCCCCCTAACTGGGGGATACTCTTCAACACCGATAAACTCATCTTT. The genes are TRDV1 and TRDJ1; the match to TRDD3 covers 12 bases. TCRdb leaves out the J gene; it was filled in here by matching the DNA to germline. The junction had 21 bases not matched to a gene; V was cut back by 4 bases and J by 0 bases. The germline gives CDR1 TSWWSYY, CDR2 QGS. This CDR3 is built from 22 residues.

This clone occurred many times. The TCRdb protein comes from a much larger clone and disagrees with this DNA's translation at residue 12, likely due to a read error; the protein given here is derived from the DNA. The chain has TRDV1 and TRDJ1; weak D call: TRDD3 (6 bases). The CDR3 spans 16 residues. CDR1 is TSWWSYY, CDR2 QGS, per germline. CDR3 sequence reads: CALGESGGGPTGKLIF. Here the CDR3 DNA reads TGTGCTCTTGGGGAAAGTGGGGGGGGACCCACCGGTAAACTCATCTTT.

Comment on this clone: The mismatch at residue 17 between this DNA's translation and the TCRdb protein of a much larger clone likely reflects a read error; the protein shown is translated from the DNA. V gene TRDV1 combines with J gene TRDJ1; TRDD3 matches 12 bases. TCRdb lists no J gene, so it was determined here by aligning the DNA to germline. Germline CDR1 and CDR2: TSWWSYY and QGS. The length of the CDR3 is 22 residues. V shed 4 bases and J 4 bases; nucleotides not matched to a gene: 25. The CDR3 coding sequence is TGTGCTCTTGGGGGAAGAGCACCCCCTAACTGGGGGATACTCTTCAACATCGATAAACTCATCTTT. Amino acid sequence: CALGGRAPPNWGILFNIDKLIF.

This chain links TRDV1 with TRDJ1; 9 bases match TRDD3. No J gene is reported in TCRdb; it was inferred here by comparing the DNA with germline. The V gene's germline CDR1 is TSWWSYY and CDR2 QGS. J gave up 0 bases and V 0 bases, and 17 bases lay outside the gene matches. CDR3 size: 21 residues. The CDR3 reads CALGELSVLGDPQVYTDKLIF. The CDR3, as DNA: TGTGCTCTTGGGGAACTATCCGTACTGGGGGACCCCCAGGTGTACACCGATAAACTCATCTTT.

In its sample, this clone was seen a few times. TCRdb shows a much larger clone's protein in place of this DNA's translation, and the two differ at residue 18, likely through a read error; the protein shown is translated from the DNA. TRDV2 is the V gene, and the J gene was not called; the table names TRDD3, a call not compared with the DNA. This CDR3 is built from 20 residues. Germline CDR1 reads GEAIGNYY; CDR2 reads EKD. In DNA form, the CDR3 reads TGTGCCTGTGACACCATACGGGTTATGGGGGATGCAATTTACACCGATAAACACATCTTT. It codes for CACDTIRVMGDAIYTDKHIF.

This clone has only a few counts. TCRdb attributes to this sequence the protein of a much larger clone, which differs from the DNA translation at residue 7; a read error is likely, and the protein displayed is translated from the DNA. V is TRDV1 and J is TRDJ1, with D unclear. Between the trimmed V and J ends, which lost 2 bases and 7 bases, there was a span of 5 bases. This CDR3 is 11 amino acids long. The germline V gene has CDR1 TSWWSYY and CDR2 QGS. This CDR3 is CALGENLKLIF. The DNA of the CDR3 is TGTGCTCTTGGGGAAAATCTTAAACTCATCTTT.

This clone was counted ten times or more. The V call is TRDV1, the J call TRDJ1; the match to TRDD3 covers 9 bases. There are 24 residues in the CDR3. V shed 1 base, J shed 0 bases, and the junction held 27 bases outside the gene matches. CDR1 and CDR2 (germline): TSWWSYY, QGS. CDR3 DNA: TGTGCTCTTGGGGAACGAAAGAAGCCGAAAGTAGCGGGGGATACCCAGTCTTACACCGATAAACTCATCTTT. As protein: CALGERKKPKVAGDTQSYTDKLIF.